These 27 T cell receptor beta chains were all obtained from the same sample, sequenced in a study of T cell changes during pregnancy in multiple sclerosis. Assay: immunoSEQ multiplex PCR; the TCRdb copy retains only in-frame clones and omits some. The sample yields some 30,000 clones, approximately 90% seen once. The sample here was CD8+ T cells from peripheral blood mononuclear cells, taken after pregnancy. The receptor set was obtained from a female donor with multiple sclerosis, enrolled in a pregnancy study.

This clone was picked up one time. The rearrangement uses TRBV7-2 and TRBJ2-3; 9 nucleotides agree with TRBD2. CDR1 is SGHTA, CDR2 FQGNSA, per germline. The CDR3 has 14 residues. The V segment lost 5 bases and the J segment 5 bases; nucleotides outside the gene matches: 5. This CDR3 is CASSLLAGLDTQYF. DNA of the CDR3: TGTGCCAGCAGCCTTCTAGCGGGACTAGATACGCAGTATTTT.

The table lists this clone with a few counts. This chain links TRBV4-2 with TRBJ2-1; D is uncertain. This CDR3 contains 15 residues. Trimming shortened V by 0 bases and J by 6 bases, and 12 bases separated the two germline ends. Germline assignment: CDR1 LGHNA and CDR2 YNFKEQ. The CDR3 reads CASSQEASSVNEQFF. The CDR3 DNA is TGTGCCAGCAGCCAAGAAGCGTCTAGTGTCAATGAGCAGTTCTTC.

This clone has a handful of counts. This chain joins TRBV4-1 and TRBJ1-1; tentatively, D is TRBD1 (5 bases). In germline, CDR1 is MGHRA, CDR2 YSYEKL. The CDR3 totals 12 residues. V gave up 6 bases and J gave up 3 bases, with 8 bases separating them. CDR3 loop: CASRGQDTEAFF. The CDR3 nucleotides read TGCGCCAGCAGGGGGCAGGACACTGAAGCTTTCTTT.

The CDR3 DNA is TGTGCCAGCAGGCCCGGGACTTATTCCTACGAGCAGTACTTC. Translated: CASRPGTYSYEQYF. V usage is TRBV28 and J usage is TRBJ2-7; maybe TRBD2 (6 bases). The CDR3 runs to 14 residues. V lost 6 bases and J 1 base, leaving 13 bases between the germline ends. Germline V lookup: CDR1 MDHEN, CDR2 SYDVKM.

At least ten counts were recorded for this clone. CDR3: CASSIGLAAYNEQFF. CDR3 nucleotide sequence: TGTGCCAGTAGTATTGGTCTAGCGGCGTACAATGAGCAGTTCTTC. The chain employs TRBV19 and TRBJ2-1, with 7 positions matching TRBD2. CDR3 size: 15 residues. Germline CDR1 and CDR2: LNHDA and SQIVND (reference sequence). V was pared by 3 bases and J by 4 bases, with 6 bases of the junction left unmatched.

There are a few counts of this clone. V gene TRBV29-1 combines with J gene TRBJ1-1; D is possibly TRBD1 (5 bases). The CDR3 runs to 13 residues. Trimming shortened V by 5 bases and J by 0 bases, and 10 bases separated the two germline ends. Per the germline V gene, CDR1 is SQVTM and CDR2 is ANQGSEA. CDR3 coding DNA: TGCAGCGTTTACCGGGGGATGAACACTGAAGCTTTCTTT. Translated: CSVYRGMNTEAFF.

This chain connects TRBV6-5 to TRBJ2-7; 7 bases match TRBD1. J lost 4 bases, V lost 5 bases, and 8 bases had no gene match. CDR3 length: 14 residues. Germline CDR1 is MNHEY and CDR2 is SVGAGI. The CDR3 loop is CASSTISQGYEQYF. CDR3 bases: TGTGCCAGCAGTACGATATCACAGGGGTACGAGCAGTACTTC.

This clone was recorded once. The DNA for the CDR3 is TGTGCCAGTAGTATAGGAAGTAGCGGGAGCCCCTACAATGAGCAGTTCTTC. Its translation is CASSIGSSGSPYNEQFF. The chain has TRBV19 and TRBJ2-1; 9 bases are a match to TRBD2. The germline V gene encodes CDR1 LNHDA and CDR2 SQIVND (reference sequence). CDR3 length equals 17 residues. With 1 base clipped from V and 2 bases from J, the junction kept 6 bases outside the gene matches.

V is TRBV19 and J is TRBJ1-5; TRBD1 agrees at 11 bases. The CDR3 runs to 18 residues. Germline values: CDR1 LNHDA, CDR2 SQIVND (reference sequence). Trimming removed 5 bases from V and 0 bases from J; junction bases left unmatched: 9. CDR3 in DNA: TGTGCCAGTAGTCCCCACCCCGGACAGGGGGCTAGCAATCAGCCCCAGCATTTT. This encodes CASSPHPGQGASNQPQHF.

The chain uses TRBV4-2 and TRBJ1-3; unclear D gene. CDR1 is LGHNA, CDR2 YNFKEQ, per germline. V lost 0 bases and J lost 0, with 6 bases in between. CDR3 length equals 15 residues. CDR3 residues: CASSQDGASGNTIYF. The CDR3 DNA follows: TGTGCCAGCAGCCAAGATGGAGCCTCTGGAAACACCATATATTTT.

The chain is built from TRBV7-9 and TRBJ2-2, with D possibly matching TRBD2 (6 bases). The germline CDR1 and CDR2 sequences are SEHNR and FQNEAQ (reference sequence). This CDR3 spans 14 amino acids. The V end lost 3 bases, the J end lost 6 bases, and 11 bases lay between the germline ends. The CDR3 here is CASSFRETPGELFF. The CDR3 DNA follows: TGTGCCAGCAGCTTCCGGGAGACCCCCGGGGAGCTGTTTTTT.

V is TRBV4-2 and J is TRBJ2-1; 13 bases map to TRBD2. The trim removed 5 bases at V and 1 base at J, leaving 14 bases unmatched. The CDR3 runs 20 residues. Germline CDR1 reads LGHNA; CDR2 reads YNFKEQ. The CDR3 here is CASSYRTSGSELRSYNEQFF. The CDR3 nucleotides are TGTGCCAGCAGCTACCGGACTAGCGGGAGCGAATTAAGGTCCTACAATGAGCAGTTCTTC.

The CDR3: CASSQEMWLAGIRPYNEQFF. The CDR3 region has the DNA TGCGCCAGCAGCCAAGAGATGTGGCTAGCGGGGATAAGGCCCTACAATGAGCAGTTCTTC. The rearrangement uses TRBV4-3 and TRBJ2-1, with 9 positions matching TRBD2. CDR1 is LGHNA, CDR2 YSLEER, per germline. The CDR3 consists of 20 residues. V shed 0 bases and J 2 bases; nucleotides not matched to a gene: 14.

The rearrangement joins TRBV19 to TRBJ1-1; 9 bases map to TRBD1. V lost 3 bases, J lost 0 bases, and 2 bases stayed unmatched. The CDR3 is 15 amino acids. Germline-derived CDR1 and CDR2 are LNHDA and SQIVND (reference sequence). CDR3 DNA: TGTGCCAGTAGTATCGGGACAGGGCTGAACACTGAAGCTTTCTTT. Residues: CASSIGTGLNTEAFF.

The J gene is TRBJ2-7, the V gene TRBV11-2; 7 bases align to TRBD1. This CDR3 is 13 amino acids long. Per germline, CDR1 SGHAT and CDR2 FQNNGV. V was pared by 5 bases and J by 4 bases, with 5 bases of the junction left unmatched. CDR3 nucleotide sequence: TGTGCCAGCAGCCCAAGACAGGGTTACGAGCAGTACTTC. It is translated as CASSPRQGYEQYF.

The chain uses TRBV5-1 and TRBJ2-3, with 7 positions matching TRBD2. Germline V gene lookup returns CDR1 SGHRS and CDR2 YFSETQ. The CDR3 sequence is 16 residues long. V was pared by 3 bases and J by 0 bases, with 7 bases of the junction left unmatched. CDR3 protein: CASSSREGLSTDTQYF. In DNA, the CDR3 is TGCGCCAGCAGCTCTAGGGAGGGGTTGAGCACAGATACGCAGTATTTT. The full variable domain, its missing parts supplied by reference TRBV5-1 and TRBJ2-3, is KAGVTQTPRYLIKTRGQQVTLSCSPISGHRSVSWYQQTPGQGLQFLFEYFSETQRNKGNFPGRFSGRQFSNSRSEMNVSTLELGDSALYLCASSSREGLSTDTQYFGPGTRLTVL.

The gene calls are TRBV7-9 and TRBJ2-3, with 16 bases that match TRBD2. The CDR3 is made up of 19 amino acids. J was trimmed by 3 bases and V by 0 bases; bases with no gene match: 6. Germline loops: CDR1 SEHNR, CDR2 FQNEAQ (reference sequence). The CDR3 sequence is CASSLAPGLAGGVTDTQYF. CDR3 bases: TGTGCCAGCAGCTTAGCCCCGGGACTAGCGGGAGGGGTAACAGATACGCAGTATTTT.

V is TRBV4-2 and J is TRBJ2-7; tentatively, D is TRBD1 (6 bases). This CDR3 is 16 amino acids long. Germline CDR1 reads LGHNA; CDR2 reads YNFKEQ. V shed 4 bases and J shed 7 bases, with 23 bases lying between them. The CDR3 coding sequence is TGTGCCAGCAGCCCGGTCGGCGACAGGCCCCCGGGGGAGCAGTACTTC. Translating it yields CASSPVGDRPPGEQYF.

The genes are TRBV1 and TRBJ2-5; the table's TRBD2 call for D was not verified on the DNA. TRBV1 is noted as a pseudogene. This CDR3 comprises 12 residues. The CDR3 protein is CTSSQGAETQYF. The CDR3 DNA reads TGCACCAGCAGCCAAGGAGCAGAGACCCAGTACTTC.

The rearrangement joins TRBV19 to TRBJ2-7; D gene ambiguous. The CDR3 runs 13 residues. Germline values: CDR1 LNHDA, CDR2 SQIVND (reference sequence). The germline V and J ends were trimmed by 5 bases and 0 bases, with 8 bases remaining between them. This chain's CDR3 is CASSGSNSYEQYF. For the CDR3, the DNA is TGTGCCAGTAGTGGCAGTAACTCCTACGAGCAGTACTTC.

The chain recombines TRBV15 with TRBJ2-2; 10 bases are shared with TRBD2. Germline V gene lookup returns CDR1 LNHNV and CDR2 YYDKDF (reference sequence). V shed 0 bases and J 4 bases; nucleotides not matched to a gene: 2. The CDR3 spans 16 residues. The CDR3 sequence: CATSRDRTSGTGELFF. The CDR3 DNA is TGTGCCACCAGCAGAGATAGGACTAGCGGCACCGGGGAGCTGTTTTTT.

The chain joins TRBV19 to TRBJ2-1; D perhaps matches TRBD2 (6 bases). Trimming pared 3 bases from V and 4 bases from J, leaving 13 bases between. Per germline, CDR1 LNHDA and CDR2 SQIVND (reference sequence). The CDR3 covers 15 residues. The CDR3, as DNA: TGTGCCAGTAGTATCGGGCTAGCGCCATACAATGAGCAGTTCTTC. It encodes CASSIGLAPYNEQFF.

The gene calls are TRBV7-9 and TRBJ2-3, with D perhaps TRBD2 (6 bases). The CDR3 runs 16 residues. V lost 4 bases, J lost 0 bases, and 14 bases lay in between. Germline CDR1 reads SEHNR; CDR2 reads FQNEAQ (reference sequence). The CDR3 region has the DNA TGTGCCAGCAGCTCCCTTTCGGCGGGAAGCACAGATACGCAGTATTTT. It specifies CASSSLSAGSTDTQYF.

The chain uses TRBV27 and TRBJ2-1; 12 bases match TRBD2. Trimming cost V 4 bases and J 9 bases; bases outside gene matches: 13. Germline V gene sequence: CDR1 MNHEY, CDR2 SMNVEV (reference sequence). This CDR3 has 17 residues. The CDR3: CASSSMLAGGPDLEQFF. The CDR3, as DNA: TGTGCCAGCAGTTCTATGCTAGCGGGAGGGCCGGATCTTGAGCAGTTCTTC.

The V gene is TRBV6-5, the J gene TRBJ1-1, with D possibly TRBD1 on 6 matching bases. Trimming shortened V by 5 bases and J by 0 bases, and 13 bases separated the two germline ends. This CDR3 has 15 residues. Germline values: CDR1 MNHEY, CDR2 SVGAGI. CDR3 amino acids: CASSARTDMNTEAFF. The CDR3 DNA sequence: TGTGCCAGCAGTGCCCGGACAGACATGAACACTGAAGCTTTCTTT.

This clone appeared once. V usage is TRBV7-6 and J usage is TRBJ2-3, with D perhaps matching TRBD1 (6 bases). V was cut by 1 base and J by 4 bases, with 12 bases left in between. The CDR3 loop spans 15 amino acids. Germline assignment: CDR1 SGHVS and CDR2 FNYEAQ. The CDR3 DNA sequence: TGTGCCAGCAGCTTAGAGGGCAGGGGAGCAGATACGCAGTATTTT. Its translation is CASSLEGRGADTQYF.

The CDR3 loop is CASSIMGEPSYEQYF. The CDR3 region has the DNA TGTGCCAGCAGCATAATGGGAGAACCCTCCTACGAGCAGTACTTC. The chain couples TRBV11-3 to TRBJ2-7; TRBD2 is a possible D gene (5 bases). This CDR3 has 15 amino acids. V was shortened by 5 bases and J by 0 bases, with 14 bases between the two germline ends. Looked up from germline, CDR1 is SGHNT and CDR2 is YENEEA. The variable domain in full, completed from reference TRBV11-3 and TRBJ2-7, reads EAGVVQSPRYKIIEKKQPVAFWCNPISGHNTLYWYLQNLGQGPELLIRYENEEAVDDSQLPKDRFSAERLKGVDSTLKIQPAELGDSAVYLCASSIMGEPSYEQYFGPGTRLTVT.